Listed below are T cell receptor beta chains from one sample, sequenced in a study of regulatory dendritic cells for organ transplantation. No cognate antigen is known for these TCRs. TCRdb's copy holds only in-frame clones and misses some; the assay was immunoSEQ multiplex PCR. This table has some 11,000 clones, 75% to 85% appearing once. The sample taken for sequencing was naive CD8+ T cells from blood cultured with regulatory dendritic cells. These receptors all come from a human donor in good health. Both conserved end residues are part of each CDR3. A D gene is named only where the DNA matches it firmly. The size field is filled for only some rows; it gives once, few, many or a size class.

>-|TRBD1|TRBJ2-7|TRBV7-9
CASSYPFGQGNEQYF
TGTGCCAGCAGCTACCCTTTCGGACAGGGGAACGAGCAGTACTTC
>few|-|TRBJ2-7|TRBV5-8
CASSLGGSSYEQYF
TGTGCCAGCAGCTTAGGTGGGAGCTCCTACGAGCAGTACTTC
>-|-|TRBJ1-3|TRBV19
CASSIFPRQASGNTIYF
TGTGCCAGTAGTATCTTCCCGCGACAAGCCTCTGGAAACACCATATATTTT
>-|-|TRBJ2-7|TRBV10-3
CAISEGGVAEQYF
TGTGCCATCAGTGAAGGGGGGGTGGCCGAGCAGTACTTC
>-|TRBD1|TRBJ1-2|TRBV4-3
CASSQGRDRDYGYTF
TGCGCCAGCAGCCAAGGACGGGACAGAGACTATGGCTACACCTTC
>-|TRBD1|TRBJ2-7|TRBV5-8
CATADRLGVGTGPYEQYF
TGTGCCACCGCGGATCGACTTGGAGTCGGGACAGGGCCCTACGAGCAGTACTTC
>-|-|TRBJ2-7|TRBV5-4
CASSGAYEQYF
TGTGCCAGCAGCGGAGCCTACGAGCAGTACTTC
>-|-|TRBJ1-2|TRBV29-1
CSFGSPSLYGYTF
TGCAGCTTTGGATCCCCCAGTCTCTATGGCTACACCTTC
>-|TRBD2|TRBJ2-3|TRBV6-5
CASSYQGLAIGDTQYF
TGTGCCAGCAGTTACCAGGGACTAGCGATTGGAGATACGCAGTATTTT
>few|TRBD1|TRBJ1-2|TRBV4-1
CASSQGTGLAGYTF
TGCGCCAGCAGCCAAGGGACAGGGCTTGCTGGCTACACCTTC
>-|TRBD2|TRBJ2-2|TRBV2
CASTLSGGAGELFF
TGTGCCAGCACCCTTAGCGGGGGGGCCGGGGAGCTGTTTTTT
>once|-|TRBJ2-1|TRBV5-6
CASSLVSGDTNEQFF
TGTGCCAGCAGCTTGGTTAGCGGAGACACTAATGAGCAGTTCTTC
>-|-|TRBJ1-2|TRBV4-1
CASSQAPVPMLIHGYTF
TGCGCCAGCAGCCAAGCCCCGGTCCCAATGCTGATCCACGGCTACACCTTC
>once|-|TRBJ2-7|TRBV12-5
CASGPPSAGFYEQYF
TGTGCTAGTGGTCCCCCCTCTGCGGGGTTTTACGAGCAGTACTTC
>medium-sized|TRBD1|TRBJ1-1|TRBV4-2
CASSQERGRNTEAFF
TGTGCCAGCAGCCAAGAAAGGGGGCGCAACACTGAAGCTTTCTTT
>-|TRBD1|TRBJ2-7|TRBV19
CATWTGGSEQYF
TGTGCCACATGGACAGGGGGCTCCGAGCAGTACTTC
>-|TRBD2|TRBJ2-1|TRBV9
CASSPGLAGEGEQFF
TGTGCCAGCAGCCCGGGACTAGCGGGGGAAGGTGAGCAGTTCTTC
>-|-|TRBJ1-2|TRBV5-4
CASSLAGGELRGDGYTF
TGTGCCAGCAGCTTGGCCGGGGGGGAATTAAGGGGAGACGGCTACACCTTC
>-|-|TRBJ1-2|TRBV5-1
CASSFAGAYGYTF
TGCGCCAGCAGCTTCGCAGGGGCCTATGGCTACACCTTC
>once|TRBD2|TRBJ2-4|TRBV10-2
CASSESSGLAINIQYF
TGCGCCAGCAGTGAGTCTTCGGGACTAGCAATAAACATTCAGTACTTC
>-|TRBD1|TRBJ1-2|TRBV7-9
CASKTGGESGYTF
TGTGCCAGCAAGACAGGGGGGGAATCCGGCTACACCTTC
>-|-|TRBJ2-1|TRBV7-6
CASSSVRSPYNEQFF
TGTGCCAGCAGCTCGGTGAGGAGTCCCTACAATGAGCAGTTCTTC
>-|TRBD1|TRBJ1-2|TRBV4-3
CASSPGTGGNYGYTF
TGCGCCAGCAGCCCCGGGACAGGGGGCAACTATGGCTACACCTTC
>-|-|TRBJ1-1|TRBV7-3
CASSPFGGGEAFF
TGTGCCAGCAGCCCCTTTGGGGGAGGTGAAGCTTTCTTT
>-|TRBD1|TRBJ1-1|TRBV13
CASSIGQGEITEAFF
TGTGCCAGCAGCATAGGACAGGGTGAAATCACTGAAGCTTTCTTT
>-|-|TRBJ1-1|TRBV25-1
CASSGRTNTEAFF
TGTGCCAGCAGTGGAAGGACTAACACTGAAGCTTTCTTT
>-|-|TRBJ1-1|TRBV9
CASRTAGDNTEAFF
TGTGCCAGCAGGACGGCAGGCGACAACACTGAAGCTTTCTTT
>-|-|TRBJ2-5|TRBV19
CASSPKEYQETQYF
TGTGCCAGTAGCCCCAAGGAGTACCAAGAGACCCAGTACTTC
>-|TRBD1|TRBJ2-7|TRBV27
CASSLLPGQDYEQYF
TGTGCCAGCAGTTTACTCCCCGGACAGGATTACGAGCAGTACTTC
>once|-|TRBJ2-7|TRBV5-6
CASSLESSSFYEQYF
TGTGCCAGCAGCTTGGAGTCTAGTAGCTTCTACGAGCAGTACTTC
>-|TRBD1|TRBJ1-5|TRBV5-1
CASSLEQGARSNQPQHF
TGCGCCAGCAGCTTGGAACAGGGGGCTCGGAGCAATCAGCCCCAGCATTTT
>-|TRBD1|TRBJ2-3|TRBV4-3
CASSHGQGGTDTQYF
TGCGCCAGCAGCCATGGACAGGGCGGCACAGATACGCAGTATTTT
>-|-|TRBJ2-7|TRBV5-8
CASSFHQGYEQYF
TGTGCCAGCAGCTTCCACCAGGGTTACGAGCAGTACTTC
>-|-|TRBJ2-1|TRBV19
CASSTRGIYNEQFF
TGTGCCAGTAGCACTCGGGGTATCTACAATGAGCAGTTCTTC
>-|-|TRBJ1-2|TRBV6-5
CASAQRGGLGYTF
TGTGCCAGCGCCCAGCGGGGGGGGTTAGGCTACACCTTC
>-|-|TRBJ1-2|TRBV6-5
CASSYSGRGPNYGYTF
TGTGCCAGCAGTTACTCGGGCAGGGGCCCTAACTATGGCTACACCTTC
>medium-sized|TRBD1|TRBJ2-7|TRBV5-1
CASSWTGGLIEQYF
TGCGCCAGCAGCTGGACAGGGGGTTTGATCGAGCAGTACTTC
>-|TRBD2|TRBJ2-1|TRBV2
CASSVGRGGYNEQFF
TGTGCCAGCAGTGTAGGGCGGGGGGGCTACAATGAGCAGTTCTTC
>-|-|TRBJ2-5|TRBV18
CASSPSDLYQETQYF
TGTGCCAGCTCACCCTCTGACTTGTACCAAGAGACCCAGTACTTC
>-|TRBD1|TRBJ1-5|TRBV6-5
CASRLRDSSNQPQHF
TGTGCCAGCAGATTACGGGACAGCAGCAATCAGCCCCAGCATTTT
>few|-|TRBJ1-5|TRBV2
CASNEGRQDNQPQHF
TGTGCCAGCAACGAAGGTAGGCAGGACAATCAGCCCCAGCATTTT
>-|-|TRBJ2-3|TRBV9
CASSEVTTSTDTQYF
TGTGCCAGCAGCGAAGTCACCACTAGCACAGATACGCAGTATTTT
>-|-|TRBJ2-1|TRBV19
CASSIGVAYSEQFF
TGTGCCAGTAGTATAGGAGTGGCCTACAGTGAGCAGTTCTTC
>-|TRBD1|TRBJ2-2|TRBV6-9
CASSWGQSNTGELFF
TGTGCCAGCAGTTGGGGACAGTCGAACACCGGGGAGCTGTTTTTT
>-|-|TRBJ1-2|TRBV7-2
CASSLSTVARLNYGYTF
TGTGCCAGCAGCCTATCGACAGTCGCGAGGCTTAACTATGGCTACACCTTC
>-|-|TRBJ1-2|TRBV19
CASSIGAAGKSGYTF
TGTGCCAGTAGTATAGGGGCGGCAGGGAAGAGTGGCTACACCTTC
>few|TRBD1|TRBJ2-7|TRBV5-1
CASSPWTGGTYEQYF
TGCGCCAGCAGCCCCTGGACAGGGGGAACCTACGAGCAGTACTTC
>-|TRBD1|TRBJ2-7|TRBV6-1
CASSESPGQGYEQYF
TGTGCCAGCAGTGAGAGTCCGGGACAGGGCTACGAGCAGTACTTC
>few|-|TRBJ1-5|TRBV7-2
CASSPGRGGNQPQHF
TGTGCCAGCAGCCCGGGGAGGGGTGGTAATCAGCCCCAGCATTTT
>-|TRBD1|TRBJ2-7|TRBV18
CASLGDRGYYEQYF
TGTGCCAGCTTGGGGGACAGGGGTTACTACGAGCAGTACTTC
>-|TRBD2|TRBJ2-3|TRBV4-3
CASSQDLTSGVTDTQYF
TGCGCCAGCAGCCAAGACCTAACTAGCGGTGTCACAGATACGCAGTATTTT
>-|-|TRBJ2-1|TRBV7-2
CASSYPSDNLRDEQFF
TGTGCCAGCAGTTACCCCTCGGACAACCTTAGGGATGAGCAGTTCTTC
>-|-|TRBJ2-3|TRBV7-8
CASSLGAATDTQYF
TGTGCCAGCAGCTTGGGGGCGGCCACAGATACGCAGTATTTT
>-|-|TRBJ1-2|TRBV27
CASSLWSGGGGYGYTF
TGTGCCAGCAGTTTATGGTCGGGAGGGGGAGGGTATGGCTACACCTTC
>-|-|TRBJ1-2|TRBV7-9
CAGGGQENYGYTF
TGTGCCGGGGGGGGGCAGGAAAACTATGGCTACACCTTC